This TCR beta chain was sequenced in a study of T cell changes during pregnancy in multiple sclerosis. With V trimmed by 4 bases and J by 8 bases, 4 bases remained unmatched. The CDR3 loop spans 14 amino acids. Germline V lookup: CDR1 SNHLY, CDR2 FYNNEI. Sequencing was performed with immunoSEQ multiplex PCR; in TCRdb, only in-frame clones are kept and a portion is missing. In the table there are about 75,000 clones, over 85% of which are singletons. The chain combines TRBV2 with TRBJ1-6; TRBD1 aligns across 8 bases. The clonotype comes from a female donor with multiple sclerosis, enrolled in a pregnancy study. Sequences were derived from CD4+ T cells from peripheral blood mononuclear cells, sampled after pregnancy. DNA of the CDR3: TGTGCCAGCAGTGTCAGGGGGCATGATTCACCCCTCCACTTT. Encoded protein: CASSVRGHDSPLHF.